The 3 T cell receptor beta chains listed next were all sequenced from one sample in a study of neurological immune-mediated disorders (dated by TCRdb to between 2018 and 2021). The protocol used for the library was 5' RACE. TCRdb names Illumina HiSeq 2500 as the instrument used. The raw public reads went through TCRdb reprocessing: fastp at Q25, MiXCR clone calling, in-frame beta chains kept. A single entry per CDR3 protein holds the most common genes and DNA from its merged rows. This sample comprises fewer than 35,000 distinct CDR3 sequences, roughly 4.4% of them detected only once. Clones ranked in the top ten supply 23% of the sample. Sequencing input: PBMCs. The source is a young man in good health.

This clonotype occurred many times. The chain combines TRBV20-1 with TRBJ2-3; tentative D call: TRBD2 (6 bases). CDR3 length: 17 residues. The ends were cut back, 1 base at V and 1 base at J, with 18 bases in the middle. Per the germline V gene, CDR1 is DFQATT and CDR2 is SNEGSKA (reference sequence). The CDR3 loop is CSARGSLGLFRTDTQYF. The DNA of the CDR3 is TGCAGTGCTAGAGGATCCTTGGGACTCTTCCGCACAGATACGCAGTATTTT.

This clonotype was observed many times. The chain has TRBV6-6 and TRBJ1-5; D is unresolved. Looked up from germline, CDR1 is MNHNY and CDR2 is SVGAGI (reference sequence). With 2 bases removed from V and 1 base from J, the gap between germline ends came to 15 bases. The CDR3 contains 17 residues. The CDR3 here is CASSYGPWGLSNQPQHF. CDR3 coding DNA: TGTGCCAGCAGTTACGGGCCGTGGGGTTTGAGCAATCAGCCCCAGCATTTT.

This clonotype was counted at least ten times. The V gene is TRBV4-2, the J gene TRBJ1-4; D gene uncertain. The germline gives CDR1 LGHNA, CDR2 YNFKEQ. V was cut by 0 bases and J by 7 bases, with 18 bases left in between. CDR3 length equals 17 residues. The CDR3 spells CASSQDLASRVFEKLFF. The CDR3 DNA follows: TGTGCCAGCAGCCAAGATTTAGCGTCAAGGGTATTTGAAAAACTGTTTTTT.